This passage covers 3 T cell receptor beta chains from one sample sequenced in a study of human T cells and chemical hapten exposure. Regarding time point: patch test 1, 2 weeks after DPC sensitization. Specified treatment: therapeutic diphenylcyclopropenone sensitization with weekly scalp DPC. TCRdb processed the RACE reads anew with MiXCR; each CDR3 protein has one entry. The sample yields some 380,000 distinct CDR3 sequences, approximately 5.1% seen once. Sequenced here: whole blood, sampled in connection with sensitization to the hapten diphenylcyclopropenone (DPC). These receptors were collected from a woman aged 50 to 60 with alopecia areata. Some clones in this sample may be carry-over from other donors' samples.

The table lists this clonotype with many counts. The chain uses TRBV12-3 or TRBV12-4 and TRBJ2-1, with unresolved D. The CDR3 contains 12 residues. With 6 bases removed from V and 5 bases from J, the gap between germline ends came to 8 bases. DNA for the CDR3: TGTGCCAGCAGGCCGGAGAACAATGAGCAGTTCTTC. Its translation is CASRPENNEQFF.

This clonotype was seen more than once but under ten times. V and J are TRBV12-3 or TRBV12-4 and TRBJ1-5; 7 positions match TRBD1. CDR3 size: 13 residues. V gave up 5 bases and J gave up 7 bases; unmatched junction bases: 5. Here the CDR3 DNA reads TGTGCCAGCAGTACTACAGGGGCGCAGCCCCAGCATTTT. It codes for CASSTTGAQPQHF.

This clonotype was counted ten times or more. The chain recombines TRBV28 with TRBJ2-1; weak D call: TRBD2 (6 bases). The CDR3 totals 15 residues. Germline V gives CDR1 MDHEN, CDR2 SYDVKM. V was trimmed by 7 bases and J by 8 bases, leaving 21 bases between them. CDR3 sequence reads: CASTTTGRRGDEQFF. The CDR3 DNA reads as TGTGCCAGCACCACGACCGGACGGAGGGGCGATGAGCAGTTCTTC.